This TCR beta chain is from a study of shared clonotypes between healthy human individuals. Study-wide background: Donors had three CD4 naive, three CD4 memory, two CD8 naive and one CD8 memory plate apiece.

DNA at about 210 ng, roughly 27,000 T cell genomes, went into sorted-subset replicate PCRs. Measured with immunoSEQ multiplex PCR; TCRdb has only the in-frame clones, and not every one. The sample yields over 1.5 million clones, 95% to 99% seen once. Partitioning of CD4+ cells yielded a CD45RA+ naive subset and a CD45RA-negative memory subset. V was clipped by 3 bases and J by 1 base, with 6 bases between them. The CDR3 contains 14 residues. The germline V gene has CDR1 SGHAT and CDR2 FQNNGV. This receptor was obtained from a man aged 25-45 years in good health. Material for sequencing was naive CD4+ T cells sorted from blood. Subset in this sample: CD45RA+ positively selected. The J gene is TRBJ2-2, the V gene TRBV11-2, with D maybe TRBD1 (5 bases). In DNA, the CDR3 is TGTGCCAGCAGCTTTGACAGGAACACCGGGGAGCTGTTTTTT. As protein: CASSFDRNTGELFF.